Described below is a single T cell receptor beta chain sequence and its context. Its antigen is still unknown. Researchers reported that TCR beta cDNA libraries carried unique molecular identifiers. The authors obtained 500,000 or so cDNA molecules from approximately 0.95 to 9.8 million T cells. MiXCR was run by TCRdb on the PCR reads, yielding one entry per CDR3 protein. This table holds about 540,000 distinct CDR3 sequences, around 31% found once. This entry comes from a study of post-analysis software for immune sequencing data. Study information: Both relapsing-remitting and secondary progressive multiple sclerosis featured among the disease courses, as did progressive-relapsing multiple sclerosis.

Whole-study findings and limits: Analysis by F measure revealed that same-batch samples clustered strongly together. Several TRBV segments were more frequent in patients than controls; TRBV5-6, TRBV5-1 and TRBV20-1 belonged to this group.

V lost 7 bases and J lost 10, with 16 bases in between. The CDR3 length is 13 residues. CDR1 and CDR2 from the germline V gene are SEHNR and FQNEAQ (reference sequence). This rearrangement joins TRBV7-9 to TRBJ1-4; unclear D gene. This TCR derives from a girl aged 2-17 years with multiple sclerosis. The material sequenced was blood. The CDR3 is CASTNSGWSKLFF. CDR3 DNA: TGTGCCAGCACCAATAGTGGGTGGTCAAAACTGTTTTTT.